The rows below give T cell receptor beta chains drawn from one sample of a study of response to subunit inactivated influenza vaccine. Each CDR3 protein is one row after TCRdb ran MiXCR on the RT-PCR reads. The data contain 650,000 to 850,000 distinct CDR3 sequences, approximately 15% of them seen just once; the ten biggest clones take up around 6.5%. Sample: PBMCs from blood, taken roughly 2 weeks before vaccination. The receptors derive from a man aged 50 to 59 who received an inactivated influenza vaccine. CDR3s include the opening cysteine and the closing phenylalanine or tryptophan. The order of the fields is clone size, V gene, D gene, J gene, CDR3 protein, CDR3 DNA. D genes are given only for firm matches. Not all rows give a size; the values are once, few, many and, for expanded clones, a class.

many,TRBV20-1,.,TRBJ1-5,CSARDRGTFSNQPQHF,TGCAGTGCTAGAGACCGGGGAACGTTTAGCAATCAGCCCCAGCATTTT
few,TRBV28,TRBD2,TRBJ2-7,CASSLWRGASYEQYF,TGTGCCAGCAGTTTATGGCGGGGGGCGTCCTACGAGCAGTACTTC
many,TRBV29-1,.,TRBJ1-1,CSVGIGRTEAFF,TGCAGCGTGGGGATTGGGAGAACTGAAGCTTTCTTT
.,TRBV15,.,TRBJ2-3,CATSRDLLLPSTDTQYF,TGTGCCACCAGCAGAGATCTCTTGCTACCTAGCACAGATACGCAGTATTTT
.,TRBV7-2,.,TRBJ2-5,CASSPITGTTQYF,TGTGCCAGCAGCCCAATTACGGGTACGACCCAGTACTTC
few,TRBV9,.,TRBJ2-1,CASSASLVDEQFF,TGTGCCAGCAGCGCCTCCCTGGTCGATGAGCAGTTCTTC
few,TRBV7-2,.,TRBJ1-2,CASSPGLGEGYTF,TGTGCCAGCAGCCCGGGGCTTGGGGAGGGCTACACCTTC
.,TRBV10-3,.,TRBJ1-5,CAISERRTSNQPQHF,TGTGCCATCAGTGAGAGGAGGACGAGCAATCAGCCCCAGCATTTT
many,TRBV3-1,.,TRBJ2-2,CASRPKFQGLAGELFF,TGTGCCAGCAGACCTAAATTTCAGGGATTGGCCGGGGAGCTGTTTTTT
.,TRBV5-1,.,TRBJ2-1,CASSWGGGIFYNEQFF,TGCGCCAGCAGCTGGGGCGGAGGAATCTTCTACAATGAGCAGTTCTTC
few,TRBV4-2,TRBD2,TRBJ2-5,CASSMSSGGAEETQYF,TGTGCCAGCAGCATGAGTAGCGGGGGGGCCGAGGAGACCCAGTACTTC
few,TRBV7-8,TRBD2,TRBJ2-1,CASTMGTSGYNEQFF,TGTGCCAGCACCATGGGGACTAGCGGCTACAATGAGCAGTTCTTC
.,TRBV5-1,TRBD1,TRBJ1-6,CASSPGQSPLHF,TGCGCCAGCAGCCCGGGACAGTCACCCCTCCACTTT
.,TRBV20-1,TRBD2,TRBJ2-1,CCARDPGRLAGSYNEQFF,TGCTGTGCTAGAGATCCGGGAAGACTAGCAGGCTCCTACAATGAGCAGTTCTTC
few,TRBV5-1,.,TRBJ1-4,CASSRGVWTHVGQGDNEKLFF,TGCGCCAGCAGCCGGGGAGTCTGGACTCACGTCGGCCAAGGGGATAATGAAAAACTGTTTTTT
few,TRBV6-2/TRBV6-3,TRBD2,TRBJ2-5,CASREHPGLAGQETQYF,TGTGCCAGCAGAGAACATCCAGGACTAGCGGGACAAGAGACCCAGTACTTC
.,TRBV20-1,.,TRBJ1-1,CSARDRRVTTEAFF,TGCAGTGCTAGAGATCGGCGGGTCACTACTGAAGCTTTCTTT
few,TRBV28,.,TRBJ2-2,CASSVPPEIQGFTGELFF,TGTGCCAGCAGTGTCCCCCCCGAAATACAGGGTTTCACCGGGGAGCTGTTTTTT
few,TRBV20-1,TRBD1,TRBJ1-1,CSASTGQRNEAFF,TGCAGTGCGTCAACGGGACAGCGGAATGAAGCTTTCTTT
.,TRBV5-1,TRBD1,TRBJ1-1,CASSPIGQVEAFF,TGCGCCAGCAGCCCAATCGGACAGGTTGAAGCTTTCTTT
many,TRBV7-3,.,TRBJ2-7,CARVISSSYEQYF,TGTGCCAGGGTGATTAGCAGCTCCTACGAGCAGTACTTC
many,TRBV10-3,.,TRBJ2-5,CAISVGQETQYF,TGTGCCATCAGTGTGGGCCAAGAGACCCAGTACTTC
.,TRBV15,.,TRBJ2-1,CATSARQEAEQFF,TGTGCCACCAGCGCCAGACAGGAGGCCGAGCAGTTCTTC
.,TRBV7-9,.,TRBJ2-1,CASSPLIERSYNEQFF,TGTGCCAGCAGCCCTTTAATAGAAAGGTCCTACAATGAGCAGTTCTTC
few,TRBV6-1,.,TRBJ1-4,CASTRGGFLEKLFF,TGTGCCAGCACCCGGGGGGGATTTTTGGAAAAACTGTTTTTT
few,TRBV5-1,.,TRBJ1-1,CASSTLSRGAGTEAFF,TGCGCCAGCAGCACCCTGAGTCGGGGGGCTGGCACTGAAGCTTTCTTT
many,TRBV19,.,TRBJ1-1,CASGALNTEAFF,TGTGCCTCGGGGGCCTTAAACACTGAAGCTTTCTTT
.,TRBV11-1,.,TRBJ2-7,CASSSKRTALYYEQYF,TGTGCCAGCAGCTCCAAGAGGACAGCGCTCTACTACGAGCAGTACTTC
many,TRBV5-1,TRBD1,TRBJ1-1,CASSLSGQGDTEAFF,TGCGCCAGCAGCTTGTCGGGACAGGGTGACACTGAAGCTTTCTTT
.,TRBV27,.,TRBJ2-7,CASSPGVVTGSYEQYF,TGTGCCAGCAGTCCCGGGGTAGTTACTGGTTCCTACGAGCAGTACTTC
.,TRBV7-2,.,TRBJ2-3,CASTPRVGARGQYF,TGTGCCAGCACCCCGAGGGTGGGGGCCAGGGGGCAGTATTTT
.,TRBV10-1,.,TRBJ2-5,CASSESTSSVETQYF,TGCGCCAGCAGTGAGTCAACTAGCTCTGTGGAGACCCAGTACTTC
.,TRBV4-1,TRBD1,TRBJ2-1,CASSLNRGTYNEQFF,TGCGCCAGCAGCCTGAACAGGGGGACCTACAATGAGCAGTTCTTC
few,TRBV28,.,TRBJ2-1,CASNVRGEQFF,TGTGCCAGCAACGTAAGGGGTGAGCAGTTCTTC
.,TRBV5-5,TRBD1,TRBJ2-4,CASSTDRGPNKYF,TGTGCCAGCAGCACCGACAGGGGCCCGAACAAGTACTTC
.,TRBV2,.,TRBJ2-2,CASRGMIENGELFF,TGTGCCAGCAGGGGAATGATCGAGAACGGGGAGCTGTTTTTT
.,TRBV7-9,.,TRBJ2-1,CASSLARGFEQFF,TGTGCCAGCAGCTTAGCTCGGGGGTTCGAGCAGTTCTTC
few,TRBV29-1,.,TRBJ2-2,CSVEDRARGNTGELFF,TGCAGCGTTGAAGATCGGGCCAGGGGGAACACCGGGGAGCTGTTTTTT
.,TRBV14,TRBD2,TRBJ2-7,CASSPRLRGRNEQYF,TGTGCCAGCAGCCCCCGTCTACGCGGGAGAAACGAGCAGTACTTC
few,TRBV20-1,TRBD1,TRBJ1-2,CSADRDRVYGYTF,TGCAGTGCTGACCGGGACAGGGTCTATGGCTACACCTTC
few,TRBV2,.,TRBJ2-1,CASSEYGGEQFF,TGTGCCAGCAGTGAATACGGAGGTGAGCAGTTCTTC
.,TRBV12-3/TRBV12-4,TRBD1,TRBJ1-5,CASRQGGSNQPQHF,TGTGCCAGCAGACAGGGGGGGAGCAATCAGCCCCAGCATTTT
few,TRBV19,TRBD2,TRBJ2-1,CASSITGGGYNEQFF,TGTGCCAGTAGTATAACGGGGGGGGGCTACAATGAGCAGTTCTTC
.,TRBV7-2,.,TRBJ1-3,CASSSGLAGGSGNTIYF,TGTGCCAGCAGCTCGGGACTGGCTGGAGGCTCTGGAAACACCATATATTTT
.,TRBV7-9,.,TRBJ2-1,CASSLGRDFHEQFF,TGTGCCAGCAGCTTAGGGCGTGACTTTCATGAGCAGTTCTTC
.,TRBV30,.,TRBJ1-5,CAWSSGSNQPQHF,TGTGCCTGGAGTTCCGGTAGCAATCAGCCCCAGCATTTT
.,TRBV2,.,TRBJ1-5,CASQEHRNQPQHF,TGTGCCAGCCAAGAACACCGCAATCAGCCCCAGCATTTT
.,TRBV25-1,.,TRBJ1-1,CASSELPYTEAFF,TGTGCCAGCAGTGAACTACCGTACACTGAAGCTTTCTTT
few,TRBV2,.,TRBJ1-2,CASSYRDTGPYGYTF,TGTGCCAGCAGTTACCGGGACACCGGACCTTATGGCTACACCTTC
few,TRBV28,.,TRBJ1-2,CASTRRDKTYGYTF,TGTGCCAGCACCCGGCGGGACAAGACCTATGGCTACACCTTC
.,TRBV6-1,TRBD1,TRBJ2-7,CASRDRGRAYEQYF,TGTGCCAGCAGAGACAGGGGGCGCGCCTACGAGCAGTACTTC
.,TRBV20-1,TRBD1,TRBJ2-1,CSARPGQISYNEQFF,TGCAGTGCTAGGCCGGGACAGATCTCCTACAATGAGCAGTTCTTC